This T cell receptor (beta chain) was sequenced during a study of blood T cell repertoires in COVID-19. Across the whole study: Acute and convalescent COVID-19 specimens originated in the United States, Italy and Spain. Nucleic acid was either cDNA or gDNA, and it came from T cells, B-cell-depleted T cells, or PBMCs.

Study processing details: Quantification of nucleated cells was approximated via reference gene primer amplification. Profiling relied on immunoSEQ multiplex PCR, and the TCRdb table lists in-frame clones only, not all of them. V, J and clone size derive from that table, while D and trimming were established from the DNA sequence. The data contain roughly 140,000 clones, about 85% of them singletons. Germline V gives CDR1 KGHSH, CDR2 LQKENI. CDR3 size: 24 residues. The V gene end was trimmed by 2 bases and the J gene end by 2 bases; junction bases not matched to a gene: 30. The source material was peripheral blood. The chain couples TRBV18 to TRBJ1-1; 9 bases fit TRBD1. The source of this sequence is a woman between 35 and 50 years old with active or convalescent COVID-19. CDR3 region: CASSPKIGQGLGRGTMVVNTEAFF. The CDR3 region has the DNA TGTGCCAGCTCACCAAAAATCGGACAGGGGCTTGGGCGGGGCACCATGGTTGTAAACACTGAAGCTTTCTTT.